This TCR beta chain derives from a study of beta chain features in type 1 diabetes. Overall study findings and caveats: Patients with Type 1 diabetes showed moderately but significantly shorter TCRB CDR3s in all four CD4+ subsets.

Trimming took off 1 base at V and 5 bases at J, with 9 bases between the two ends. CDR1 and CDR2 (germline): SGHTA, FQGNSA. This CDR3 region has 13 residues. Of the isolated RNA, all was reverse transcribed, and so the sequenced material was expressed TCRB transcripts. Naive, central memory and regulatory T cell samples averaged around 3.5 million immunoSEQ reads each. TCRdb's table, derived via immunoSEQ multiplex PCR, lists solely in-frame clones and lacks some. The data contain 600,000 or so clones, roughly 12% of them singletons. This clone came up a few times. Its antigen remains unidentified. The rearrangement uses TRBV7-2 and TRBJ2-7; D gene ambiguous. The TCR comes from a man younger than 45 with type 1 diabetes. The sequenced material came from naive CD4+ T cells from blood. CDR3 protein: CASSLVTFHEQYF. CDR3 in DNA: TGTGCCAGCAGCTTAGTTACCTTCCACGAGCAGTACTTC.